This T cell receptor beta chain derives from a study of T cells after yellow fever vaccination. Study as a whole: Fractions with few cells were prepared using SMART-Seq v4 Ultra Low Input.

Study-wide results and caveats: Subsequent to the booster, the majority of primary-vaccination clones reappeared (around 96% CD4, 70% to 90% CD8).

This clonotype has at least ten counts. Its antigen is as yet unknown. V was clipped by 7 bases and J by 1 base, with 6 bases between them. Germline V gene sequence: CDR1 SNHLY, CDR2 FYNNEI. CDR3 length: 12 amino acids. TCRdb reprocessed the 5' RACE reads via MiXCR and lists one record per CDR3 protein. The sample records under 600,000 distinct CDR3 sequences, 21% being singletons. The genes are TRBV2 and TRBJ2-3; D gene uncertain. The TCR comes from a man aged 18 to 30 who received the YFV17D yellow fever vaccine. Sample: PBMCs, taken 21 days after the first yellow fever vaccination. In nucleotides, the CDR3 is TGTGCCAGCACTCCCGGCACAGATACGCAGTATTTT. Encoded protein: CASTPGTDTQYF.